The clone carrying this TCR beta chain is termed medium-sized (0.01 to 0.1%). The target antigen is unknown. The sample, about 10 milliliters of peripheral blood, was drawn from each donor. The data belong to a study of blood T cells in healthy people across ages. Germline CDR1 and CDR2: SQVTM and ANQGSEA. Unmatched junction bases numbered 4, after V lost 7 bases and J lost 5 bases. This CDR3 spans 14 amino acids. PCR was performed a second time for roughly 7 to 12 cycles using a sample-barcoded 5' primer and a J-beta primer mix. MiXCR, applied by TCRdb to the 5' RACE reads, yields one record per CDR3 protein. In the table there are about 640,000 distinct CDR3 sequences, roughly 50% of which are singletons. Study results and caveats: Donor CMV infection status was unknown, possibly confounding age-related changes in expanded clonotypes.

This TCR was sampled from a man aged 60 to 75 in good health. Specimen: blood. The chain joins TRBV29-1 to TRBJ2-1; TRBD2 agrees at 14 bases. In DNA form, the CDR3 reads TGCAGCGGGATGGGACTAGCGGGGGACAATGAGCAGTTCTTC. It specifies CSGMGLAGDNEQFF.